One and the same sample provided the 20 T cell receptor beta chains below, sequenced in a study of metastatic and nonmetastatic thyroid tumors. Patients were all untreated before their thyroid surgery. TCRdb re-clonotyped the PCR reads through MiXCR. The sample lists tens of thousands of clones; about an eighth were seen once. The sequenced sample consisted of tumor tissue. The receptors come from a female donor with papillary thyroid cancer or a benign thyroid nodule (not recorded which). Some clones in this sample may be carry-over from other donors' samples.

This clone was seen only a few times. This may be a read error: a much more frequent sequence differs by one nucleotide. The CDR3 region is CASSDWGARDEQFF. The CDR3 bases are TGTGCCAGCAGTGACTGGGGAGCTAGGGATGAGCAGTTCTTC. The rearrangement links TRBV6-4 to TRBJ2-1, with a tentative D call TRBD2 (5 bases). Germline assignment: CDR1 MRHNA and CDR2 SNTAGT. CDR3 length: 14 residues. V lost 1 base and J 8 bases, leaving 12 bases between the germline ends.

This clone turned up a few times. This chain connects TRBV12-3 or TRBV12-4 to TRBJ2-7; possibly TRBD2 for D (5 bases). V gave up 3 bases and J gave up 4 bases, with 13 bases separating them. The CDR3 length is 14 residues. Here the CDR3 reads CASSFGGCGYEQYF. Written as DNA, the CDR3 is TGTGCCAGCAGTTTTGGTGGGTGCGGGTACGAGCAGTACTTC.

This clone appeared many times. The rearrangement links TRBV24-1 to TRBJ2-7; D may be TRBD1 (6 bases). CDR3 length equals 16 residues. The V and J ends lost 2 bases and 3 bases respectively, with 16 bases between them. Germline V CDR1 and CDR2: KGHDR, SFDVKD. The CDR3 sequence: CATSDSAGQRDYEQYF. CDR3 bases: TGTGCCACCAGTGATTCGGCCGGACAGCGAGACTACGAGCAGTACTTC.

This clone was counted at least ten times. The chain joins TRBV20-1 to TRBJ2-1; TRBD1 matches at 9 bases. Germline V CDR1 and CDR2: DFQATT, SNEGSKA (reference sequence). V was pared by 6 bases and J by 7 bases, with 16 bases of the junction left unmatched. This CDR3 has 16 amino acids. CDR3 sequence: CSAHVMGQGFGNEQFF. In DNA, the CDR3 is TGCAGTGCCCACGTCATGGGACAGGGATTTGGGAATGAGCAGTTCTTC.

This clone occurred many times. V gene TRBV7-8 combines with J gene TRBJ2-3; no clear D. V dropped 5 bases and J dropped 1 base, with 7 bases sitting between them. The V gene's germline CDR1 is SGHVS and CDR2 FQNEAQ. CDR3 size: 13 residues. CDR3 region: CASSHPGTDTQYF. In nucleotides, the CDR3 is TGTGCCAGCAGCCATCCAGGCACAGATACGCAGTATTTT. Variable domain in full (rest from reference TRBV7-8 and TRBJ2-3): GAGVSQSPRYKVAKRGQDVALRCDPISGHVSLFWYQQALGQGPEFLTYFQNEAQLDKSGLPSDRFFAERPEGSVSTLKIQRTQQEDSAVYLCASSHPGTDTQYFGPGTRLTVL.

Notes on this clone: A read error is possible here, since a much larger clone lies one base away. This chain connects TRBV4-1 to TRBJ1-2, with 8 bases identical to TRBD1. Germline lookup yields CDR1 MGHRA and CDR2 YSYEKL. This CDR3 spans 13 amino acids. Trimming at V came to 7 bases and at J to 4 bases, leaving 5 bases not matched to a gene. The CDR3 loop is CASIQGAAYGYTF. The DNA of the CDR3 is TGCGCCAGCATCCAGGGGGCGGCCTATGGCTACACCTTC.

This clone was detected many times. This chain joins TRBV18 and TRBJ2-1, with TRBD2 as a possible D gene (6 bases). From germline, CDR1 is KGHSH and CDR2 LQKENI. Trimming removed 0 bases at V and 9 bases at J, with 12 bases between. The CDR3 loop spans 14 amino acids. The CDR3 sequence is CASSPPMASVEQFF. The CDR3 region has the DNA TGTGCCAGCTCACCACCGATGGCTAGCGTTGAGCAGTTCTTC.

Worth noting for this clone: This may be a read error, as it is one base from a much larger clone. Other DNA sequences from this sample encode an identical CDR3 as well. The chain uses TRBV24-1 and TRBJ2-3; D ambiguous. Germline CDR1 is KGHDR and CDR2 is SFDVKD. This CDR3 region has 17 residues. The CDR3 DNA reads as TGTGCCACCAGTGATCCCCTTGCCGGCCTCGGAACAGACACGCAGTATTTT. This gives the protein CATSDPLAGLGTDTQYF.

This clone was picked up many times. This CDR3 reads CAWNVQGMNEQYF. For the CDR3, the DNA is TGTGCCTGGAATGTACAGGGGATGAACGAGCAGTACTTC. This sequence joins TRBV30 and TRBJ2-7; the match to TRBD1 covers 7 bases. The J segment lost 5 bases and the V segment lost 4 bases, leaving 8 bases of the junction unmatched. The CDR3 totals 13 residues. In germline, CDR1 is GTSNPN, CDR2 SVGIG (reference sequence).

At least ten counts were recorded for this clone. Other nucleotide sequences from this sample produce the same CDR3. V and J are TRBV3-1 and TRBJ2-7; TRBD2 agrees at 9 bases. Losses at the gene ends were 4 bases for V and 6 bases for J; bases not matched to a gene: 7. The CDR3 is 14 residues long. The germline gives CDR1 LGHDT, CDR2 YNNKEL (reference sequence). Written as DNA, the CDR3 is TGTGCCAGCAGCCCCACTAGCGGGTCCGGCGAGCAGTACTTC. This sequence encodes CASSPTSGSGEQYF.

This clone has at least ten counts. The junction departs from germline at one end; a sequencing error may be responsible. The chain has TRBV20-1 and TRBJ2-1; D possibly matches TRBD1 or TRBD2 (5 bases each). Germline V gives CDR1 DFQATT, CDR2 SNEGSKA (reference sequence). CDR3 length: 11 amino acids. The CDR3 nucleotides are TGCAGTGCTAGAGCAGGGACCATTACCCTCTTC. Protein sequence: CSARAGTITLF.

This clone was recorded many times. V usage is TRBV7-2 and J usage is TRBJ2-1, with D perhaps TRBD2 (6 bases). Germline V gives CDR1 SGHTA, CDR2 FQGNSA. The CDR3 is 13 amino acids. V was cut by 4 bases and J by 7 bases, with 11 bases left in between. The chain's CDR3 is CASSSPGRNEQFF. The CDR3, as DNA: TGTGCCAGCAGCTCCCCGGGGAGGAATGAGCAGTTCTTC. Together with reference TRBV7-2 and TRBJ2-1, the CDR3 gives the full variable domain: GAGVSQSPSNKVTEKGKDVELRCDPISGHTALYWYRQSLGQGLEFLIYFQGNSAPDKSGLPSDRFSAERTGGSVSTLTIQRTQQEDSAVYLCASSSPGRNEQFFGPGTRLTVL.

This clone was picked up many times. V gene TRBV7-2 combines with J gene TRBJ2-2, with D maybe TRBD1 (6 bases). CDR1 and CDR2 from the germline V gene are SGHTA and FQGNSA. CDR3 length equals 15 residues. The ends were cut back, 3 bases at V and 6 bases at J, with 14 bases in the middle. This CDR3 is CASSLEQGRAGELFF. CDR3 nucleotide sequence: TGTGCCAGCAGCTTGGAACAGGGCCGGGCCGGGGAGCTGTTTTTT.

Ten or more counts support this clone. This rearrangement joins TRBV4-2 to TRBJ2-1; 9 bases line up with TRBD2. This CDR3 spans 18 amino acids. The J segment lost 4 bases and the V segment lost 0 bases, leaving 10 bases of the junction unmatched. Germline lookup yields CDR1 LGHNA and CDR2 YNFKEQ. CDR3 sequence (DNA): TGTGCCAGCAGCCAAGATCGCAGCGGGAGGCTATGGTACAATGAGCAGTTCTTC. Amino acid sequence: CASSQDRSGRLWYNEQFF.

The sample holds many counts of this clone. The chain joins TRBV7-2 to TRBJ2-5, with D uncertain. Trimming shortened V by 2 bases and J by 7 bases, and 8 bases separated the two germline ends. This CDR3 contains 12 residues. Germline assignment: CDR1 SGHTA and CDR2 FQGNSA. In DNA form, the CDR3 reads TGTGCCAGCAGCTTAAACGGTGTGACCCAGTACTTC. This sequence encodes CASSLNGVTQYF.

As regards this clone: This may arise from a read error, as a much more abundant clone is one base away. V gene TRBV5-4 combines with J gene TRBJ1-1; D ambiguous. This CDR3 spans 13 amino acids. Trimming stripped 3 bases from V and 8 bases from J, with 14 bases between. Germline CDR1 SGHNT, CDR2 YYREEE (reference sequence). The CDR3 reads CASSWAAGVEAFF. The DNA of the CDR3 is TGTGCCAGCAGCTGGGCGGCGGGAGTCGAAGCTTTCTTT.

This clone has at least ten counts. The V call is TRBV6-1, the J call TRBJ1-1; D uncertain. V lost 6 bases to trimming and J lost 4 bases, with 18 bases between them. From germline, CDR1 is MNHNS and CDR2 SASEGT. The CDR3 length is 15 residues. CDR3 nucleotides: TGTGCCAGCAGGGATGCCGGGTCGGCATTCACTGAAGCTTTCTTT. Translating gives CASRDAGSAFTEAFF.

A remark on this clone: A much larger clone differs from this one at a single base, so this may be a read error. The chain links TRBV27 to TRBJ2-2, with 9 bases lining up with TRBD1. The CDR3 has 15 amino acids. V trimming: 7 bases; J trimming: 4 bases; junction bases outside the gene matches: 7. The germline V gene has CDR1 MNHEY and CDR2 SMNVEV (reference sequence). For the CDR3, the DNA is TGTGCCAGCAACTACCGGGACAGGGCCACCGGGGAGCTGTTTTTT. This translates into CASNYRDRATGELFF.

This clone was recorded many times. In DNA form, the CDR3 reads TGTGCCAGCCGACCCAGCGGGAGTCAGGGGGAGCAGTACTTC. This encodes CASRPSGSQGEQYF. This rearrangement joins TRBV19 to TRBJ2-7; TRBD2 aligns across 8 bases. The CDR3 consists of 14 residues. The V gene end was trimmed by 9 bases and the J gene end by 7 bases; junction bases not matched to a gene: 14. Germline V CDR1 and CDR2: LNHDA, SQIVND (reference sequence).

This clone was counted at least ten times. Sequence at one end of the junction differs from germline and may be a read error. The CDR3 spells CSARVVTSGRNTGKLFF. CDR3 nucleotide sequence: TGCAGTGCTAGAGTTGTGACTAGCGGGAGAAACACCGGGAAGCTGTTTTTT. The rearrangement links TRBV20-1 to TRBJ2-2; TRBD2 aligns across 12 bases. CDR3 length: 17 residues. Germline-derived CDR1 and CDR2 are DFQATT and SNEGSKA (reference sequence).